The next 32 T cell receptor beta chains were all read from a single sample in a study of blood T cell repertoires in COVID-19. Sequencing was performed with immunoSEQ multiplex PCR; in TCRdb, only in-frame clones are kept and a portion is missing. The sample records around 330,000 clones, roughly 90% being singletons. The sequencing sample was made of PBMCs or T cells enriched from blood (not recorded which). The origin of the receptors is a woman between 35 and 50 years old who had recovered from COVID-19.

This clone came up once. The rearrangement links TRBV9 to TRBJ2-7, with D possibly TRBD2 on 5 matching bases. The CDR3 runs 15 residues. Trimming left V 4 bases short and J 2 bases short, with 16 bases between. Germline V gene lookup returns CDR1 SGDLS and CDR2 YYNGEE. The CDR3 region has the DNA TGTGCCAGCAGCCCCCGAGGGAAAGGGACCTACGAGCAGTACTTC. It specifies CASSPRGKGTYEQYF. The complete variable domain, with remaining parts taken from reference TRBV9 and TRBJ2-7, reads DSGVTQTPKHLITATGQRVTLRCSPRSGDLSVYWYQQSLDQGLQFLIQYYNGEERAKGNILERFSAQQFPDLHSELNLSSLELGDSALYFCASSPRGKGTYEQYFGPGTRLTVT.

The rearrangement joins TRBV5-1 to TRBJ2-7; no clear D. V shed 2 bases and J shed 4 bases, with 10 bases lying between them. The CDR3 is 13 amino acids. CDR1 and CDR2 (germline): SGHRS, YFSETQ. CDR3 in DNA: TGCGCCAGCAGCTTCTACTCCCGATACGAGCAGTACTTC. This sequence encodes CASSFYSRYEQYF.

The rearrangement joins TRBV2 to TRBJ2-3, with TRBD1 identical over 8 bases. CDR1 and CDR2 (germline): SNHLY, FYNNEI. The CDR3 has 15 residues. The junction had 11 bases not matched to a gene; V was cut back by 7 bases and J by 5 bases. Written as DNA, the CDR3 is TGTGCCAGCAATGGCATAGCAGGGGGCGGAGATACGCAGTATTTT. Translated, it gives CASNGIAGGGDTQYF. Filled out from reference TRBV2 and TRBJ2-3, the complete variable domain reads EPEVTQTPSHQVTQMGQEVILRCVPISNHLYFYWYRQILGQKVEFLVSFYNNEISEKSEIFDDQFSVERPDGSNFTLKIRSTKLEDSAMYFCASNGIAGGGDTQYFGPGTRLTVL.

This chain links TRBV21-1 with TRBJ2-3; the D call in the table, TRBD2, was not verified against the DNA. TRBV21-1 is recorded as a pseudogene. CDR3 size: 16 residues. For the CDR3, the DNA is TGTGCCAGCAGCACCCGGGAGCGGAGAAGCACAGATACGCAGTATTTT. The encoded protein is CASSTRERRSTDTQYF.

The V call is TRBV11-2, the J call TRBJ1-2; no definite D call. V lost 1 base, J lost 2 bases, and 11 bases lay in between. CDR1 SGHAT and CDR2 FQNNGV come from the germline V gene. This CDR3 is built from 15 residues. The DNA for the CDR3 is TGTGCCAGCAGCTTAGTACCTAGCTGGAACTATGGCTACACCTTC. As protein: CASSLVPSWNYGYTF.

V and J are TRBV19 and TRBJ1-5; D unresolved. V lost 4 bases to trimming and J lost 6 bases, with 10 bases between them. Germline CDR1 is LNHDA and CDR2 is SQIVND (reference sequence). The CDR3 is made up of 13 amino acids. CDR3 region: CASSRDEGQPQHF. CDR3 DNA sequence: TGTGCCAGTAGTAGAGACGAGGGTCAGCCCCAGCATTTT.

This chain joins TRBV2 and TRBJ1-2; D is uncertain. Germline V gives CDR1 SNHLY, CDR2 FYNNEI. The V gene lost 6 bases and the J gene lost 1 base, with 15 bases spanning the gap. This CDR3 is built from 15 residues. CDR3 sequence reads: CASRYSPTVNYGYTF. CDR3 nucleotides: TGTGCCAGCAGGTATTCACCCACAGTTAACTATGGCTACACCTTC.

The rearrangement links TRBV7-9 to TRBJ2-3; 14 bases are shared with TRBD2. Trimming took 5 bases from V and 6 from J; bases not matched to a gene: 7. This CDR3 region has 16 residues. Germline CDR1 reads SEHNR; CDR2 reads FQNEAQ (reference sequence). CDR3 coding DNA: TGTGCCAGCAGCCCGGGACTAGCGGGAGAGGCGGATACGCAGTATTTT. This codes for CASSPGLAGEADTQYF. Full variable domain (missing parts from reference TRBV7-9 and TRBJ2-3): DTGVSQNPRHKITKRGQNVTFRCDPISEHNRLYWYRQTLGQGPEFLTYFQNEAQLEKSRLLSDRFSAERPKGSFSTLEIQRTEQGDSAMYLCASSPGLAGEADTQYFGPGTRLTVL.

This chain links TRBV7-2 with TRBJ2-7; the match to TRBD2 covers 10 bases. CDR1 and CDR2 (germline): SGHTA, FQGNSA. The CDR3 spans 16 residues. V gave up 3 bases and J gave up 7 bases; unmatched junction bases: 12. The CDR3 DNA is TGTGCCAGCAGCTTCGACGGACTAGCGGAAGGTTGGGAGCAGTACTTC. Protein product: CASSFDGLAEGWEQYF.

About this clone: Other DNA sequences from this sample encode an identical CDR3 as well. The CDR3 is CASSPGTGNSPLHF. DNA for the CDR3: TGTGCCAGCAGTCCCGGGACAGGGAACTCACCCCTCCACTTT. This chain uses TRBV27 with TRBJ1-6; TRBD1 matches 9 bases. Losses at the gene ends were 5 bases for V and 10 bases for J; bases not matched to a gene: 6. Per the germline V gene, CDR1 is MNHEY and CDR2 is SMNVEV (reference sequence). This CDR3 region has 14 residues.

This sequence joins TRBV18 and TRBJ1-2; 8 bases agree with TRBD1. Germline assignment: CDR1 KGHSH and CDR2 LQKENI. This CDR3 is 16 amino acids long. The V and J ends lost 2 bases and 3 bases, in that order; junction bases with no gene match: 8. The CDR3 bases are TGTGCCAGCTCACCAACAGACAGGGGAGGTGACTATGGCTACACCTTC. Protein: CASSPTDRGGDYGYTF.

The CDR3 nucleotides read TGTGCCAGCAGCTTGGACGGTCCGAGGGAGTACAATGAGCAGTTCTTC. It specifies CASSLDGPREYNEQFF. This chain uses TRBV7-9 with TRBJ2-1, with D possibly being TRBD2 (5 bases). Trimming cost V 3 bases and J 4 bases, with 16 bases left between them. CDR1 and CDR2 (germline): SEHNR, FQNEAQ (reference sequence). The CDR3 sequence is 16 residues long.

The genes are TRBV10-3 and TRBJ1-3, with D tentatively TRBD1 (6 bases). This CDR3 region has 11 residues. V lost 11 bases and J 4 bases, leaving 9 bases between the germline ends. Germline lookup yields CDR1 ENHRY and CDR2 SYGVKD. Here the CDR3 reads CAAGGGNTIYF. The CDR3 DNA follows: TGTGCCGCGGGGGGCGGAAACACCATATATTTT.

The chain couples TRBV19 to TRBJ2-2, with D possibly TRBD1 on 5 matching bases. In germline, CDR1 is LNHDA, CDR2 SQIVND (reference sequence). This CDR3 comprises 14 residues. Trimming cost V 2 bases and J 2 bases, with 6 bases left between them. The DNA of the CDR3 is TGTGCCAGTAGTATAAGGGGCAACACCGGGGAGCTGTTTTTT. Amino acids: CASSIRGNTGELFF.

The CDR3 DNA is TGTGCCAGCAGCGACGGGACAGGGAATCAGCCCCAGCATTTT. Residues: CASSDGTGNQPQHF. This chain joins TRBV9 and TRBJ1-5, with TRBD1 matching 9 bases. Trimming removed 3 bases from V and 4 bases from J; junction bases left unmatched: 2. Germline lookup yields CDR1 SGDLS and CDR2 YYNGEE. This CDR3 is 14 amino acids long.

The chain combines TRBV4-3 with TRBJ1-5; D may be TRBD1 (6 bases). Germline loops: CDR1 LGHNA, CDR2 YSLEER. V lost 0 bases and J 4 bases, leaving 10 bases between the germline ends. CDR3 length: 15 amino acids. The CDR3 DNA sequence: TGCGCCAGCAGCCAAGAGGTCAGGGGAAATCAGCCCCAGCATTTT. Its protein is CASSQEVRGNQPQHF.

The chain joins TRBV12-5 to TRBJ2-5, with D perhaps TRBD1 (6 bases). Germline CDR1 LGHNT, CDR2 FRNRAP. This CDR3 is 14 amino acids long. V lost 1 base, J lost 5 bases, and 11 bases lay in between. CDR3 coding DNA: TGTGCTAGTGGTTTGGGCCAGGGGATCGAGACCCAGTACTTC. It encodes CASGLGQGIETQYF.

The table lists this clone with a count of one. The chain has TRBV9 and TRBJ2-5, with TRBD2 matching over 12 bases. CDR1 is SGDLS and CDR2 is YYNGEE in the germline V gene. Germline trimming cut 1 base from V and 5 bases from J; bases unmatched to any gene: 9. This CDR3 spans 17 amino acids. The CDR3: CASSVPASGGASETQYF. For the CDR3, the DNA is TGTGCCAGCAGCGTACCGGCTAGCGGGGGGGCATCGGAGACCCAGTACTTC.

This clone was observed a single time. The chain has TRBV24-1 and TRBJ2-7; 7 nucleotides agree with TRBD1. With 10 bases clipped from V and 0 bases from J, the junction kept 11 bases outside the gene matches. The CDR3 extends over 15 amino acids. The germline gives CDR1 KGHDR, CDR2 SFDVKD. CDR3 DNA sequence: TGTGCCACGGCTACTTGGGCAGGGGGCTCCTACGAGCAGTACTTC. Its protein is CATATWAGGSYEQYF.

This clone has a single count. The CDR3: CASSLEWTGITEAFF. The CDR3 DNA reads as TGCGCCAGCAGCTTGGAGTGGACAGGGATCACTGAAGCTTTCTTT. The chain uses TRBV5-1 and TRBJ1-1; TRBD1 matches at 8 bases. This CDR3 has 15 residues. J lost 4 bases, V lost 0 bases, and 5 bases had no gene match. CDR1 SGHRS and CDR2 YFSETQ come from the germline V gene.

The J gene is TRBJ2-7, the V gene TRBV11-2, with a weak D call TRBD2 (5 bases). CDR1 is SGHAT and CDR2 is FQNNGV in the germline V gene. V lost 5 bases to trimming and J lost 3 bases, with 17 bases between them. The CDR3 has 15 residues. In nucleotides, the CDR3 is TGTGCCAGCAGCATCCGCCGAGGACTCAACTACGAGCAGTACTTC. Amino acids: CASSIRRGLNYEQYF.

The gene calls are TRBV6-2 or TRBV6-3 and TRBJ2-5; TRBD2 matches at 9 bases. CDR3 size: 14 residues. V was pared by 5 bases and J by 5 bases, with 6 bases of the junction left unmatched. The germline V gene has CDR1 MNHEY and CDR2 SVGEGT. The CDR3 DNA reads as TGTGCCAGCAGTAGCGGGGGGTCCAAGGAGACCCAGTACTTC. Translated: CASSSGGSKETQYF.

The CDR3 DNA reads TGTGCCATCAGTGAGACCCGACAGGGACCTGGAAACACCATATATTTT. This codes for CAISETRQGPGNTIYF. V usage is TRBV10-3 and J usage is TRBJ1-3, with 7 nucleotides matching TRBD1. CDR3 length: 16 residues. After removal of 2 bases from V and 2 bases from J, the junction contained 6 bases not matched to a gene. Per the germline V gene, CDR1 is ENHRY and CDR2 is SYGVKD.

V gene TRBV7-3 combines with J gene TRBJ1-2; possible D gene TRBD1, 6 bases. Germline CDR1 and CDR2: SGHTA and FQGTGA. The CDR3 extends over 13 amino acids. Trimming shortened V by 4 bases and J by 8 bases, and 14 bases separated the two germline ends. CDR3 loop: CASSSAGGEGYTF. Here the CDR3 DNA reads TGTGCCAGCAGCTCAGCGGGGGGCGAAGGCTACACCTTC.

The CDR3 reads CASSMTAGSNTEAFF. CDR3 coding DNA: TGTGCCAGTAGTATGACTGCAGGGTCGAACACTGAAGCTTTCTTT. The rearrangement joins TRBV19 to TRBJ1-1; D is possibly TRBD1 (5 bases). CDR1 is LNHDA and CDR2 is SQIVND in the germline V gene (reference sequence). Trimming cost V 3 bases and J 1 base, with 12 bases left between them. The CDR3 has 15 residues.

The chain's CDR3 is CASTPRRTEAFF. The DNA of the CDR3 is TGTGCCAGCACCCCCCGGAGGACTGAAGCTTTCTTT. V usage is TRBV6-6 and J usage is TRBJ1-1; unclear D gene. This CDR3 contains 12 residues. Germline CDR1 is MNHNY and CDR2 is SVGAGI (reference sequence). With 7 bases removed from V and 5 bases from J, the gap between germline ends came to 11 bases.

The V and J genes are TRBV2 and TRBJ1-5, with TRBD1 matching 7 bases. V lost 6 bases, J lost 6 bases, and 5 bases stayed unmatched. Germline assignment: CDR1 SNHLY and CDR2 FYNNEI. The CDR3 loop spans 13 amino acids. This CDR3 is CASRETGLQPQHF. CDR3 bases: TGTGCCAGCAGGGAGACAGGGCTTCAGCCCCAGCATTTT.

The V and J genes are TRBV7-6 and TRBJ1-6; 8 nucleotides line up with TRBD1. V trimming: 1 base; J trimming: 7 bases; junction bases outside the gene matches: 3. CDR3 length: 15 amino acids. Germline V gives CDR1 SGHVS, CDR2 FNYEAQ. The CDR3 spells CASSLDTGGNSPLHF. DNA of the CDR3: TGTGCCAGCAGCTTAGATACAGGGGGAAATTCACCCCTCCACTTT. Supplemented by reference TRBV7-6 and TRBJ1-6, the full variable domain reads GAGVSQSPRYKVTKRGQDVALRCDPISGHVSLYWYRQALGQGPEFLTYFNYEAQQDKSGLPNDRFSAERPEGSISTLTIQRTEQRDSAMYRCASSLDTGGNSPLHFGNGTRLTVT.

The genes are TRBV11-2 and TRBJ2-2, with a tentative D call TRBD1 (5 bases). This CDR3 is 15 amino acids long. Trimming cost V 5 bases and J 7 bases, with 17 bases left between them. Germline V gene sequence: CDR1 SGHAT, CDR2 FQNNGV. CDR3: CASSPGTDRRGELFF. CDR3 sequence (DNA): TGTGCCAGCAGCCCTGGTACAGACAGACGCGGGGAGCTGTTTTTT.

The J gene is TRBJ2-1, the V gene TRBV18, with D tentatively TRBD2 (6 bases). This CDR3 region has 15 residues. CDR1 is KGHSH, CDR2 LQKENI, per germline. Trimming cost V 2 bases and J 3 bases, with 11 bases left between them. The CDR3 DNA reads as TGTGCCAGCTCACCAGCAGGCGGGAACTACAATGAGCAGTTCTTC. Residues: CASSPAGGNYNEQFF.

This chain uses TRBV28 with TRBJ2-7; 11 nucleotides align to TRBD2. Per germline, CDR1 MDHEN and CDR2 SYDVKM. This CDR3 has 16 residues. V was clipped by 2 bases and J by 5 bases; unmatched bases: 8. The CDR3 loop reads CASSLLTSGGRNEQYF. In DNA form, the CDR3 reads TGTGCCAGCAGTTTACTTACTAGCGGGGGTAGGAACGAGCAGTACTTC.

The V gene is TRBV18, the J gene TRBJ2-1; possible D gene TRBD2, 6 bases. The CDR3 covers 14 residues. The germline V gene encodes CDR1 KGHSH and CDR2 LQKENI. Trimming shortened V by 6 bases and J by 5 bases, and 14 bases separated the two germline ends. The CDR3 DNA reads as TGTGCCAGCTCCCCAGGGTTAGCGGACAATGAGCAGTTCTTC. This encodes CASSPGLADNEQFF. The whole variable domain, remainder taken from reference TRBV18 and TRBJ2-1, is NAGVMQNPRHLVRRRGQEARLRCSPMKGHSHVYWYRQLPEEGLKFMVYLQKENIIDESGMPKERFSAEFPKEGPSILRIQQVVRGDSAAYFCASSPGLADNEQFFGPGTRLTVL.